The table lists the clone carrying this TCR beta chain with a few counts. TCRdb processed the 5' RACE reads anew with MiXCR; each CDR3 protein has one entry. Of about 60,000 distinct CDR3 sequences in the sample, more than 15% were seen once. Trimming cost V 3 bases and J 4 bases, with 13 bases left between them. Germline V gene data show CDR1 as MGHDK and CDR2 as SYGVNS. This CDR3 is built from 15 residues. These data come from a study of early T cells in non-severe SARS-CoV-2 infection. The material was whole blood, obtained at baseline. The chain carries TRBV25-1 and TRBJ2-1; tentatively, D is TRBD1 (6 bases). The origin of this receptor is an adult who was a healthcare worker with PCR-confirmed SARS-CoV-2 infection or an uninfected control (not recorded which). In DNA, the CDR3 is TGTGCCAGCAGTGATACCAGGGGCCTGTACAATGAGCAGTTCTTC. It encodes CASSDTRGLYNEQFF.